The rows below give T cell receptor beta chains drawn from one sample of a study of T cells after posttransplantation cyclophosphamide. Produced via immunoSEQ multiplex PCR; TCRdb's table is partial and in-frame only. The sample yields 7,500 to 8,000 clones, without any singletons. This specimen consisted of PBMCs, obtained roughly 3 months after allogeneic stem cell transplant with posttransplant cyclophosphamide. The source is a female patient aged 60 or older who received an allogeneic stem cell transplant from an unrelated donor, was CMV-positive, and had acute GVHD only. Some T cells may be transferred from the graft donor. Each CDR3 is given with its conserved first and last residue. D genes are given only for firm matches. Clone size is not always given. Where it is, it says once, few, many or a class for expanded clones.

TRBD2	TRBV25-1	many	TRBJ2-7	TGTGCCAGCAGTGGGGGACTAGCCTCGGGGGAGCAGTACTTC	CASSGGLASGEQYF
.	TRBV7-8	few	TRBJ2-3	TGTGCCAGCAGCGATAGGAGGGGAGTGTCAGGGGATACGCAGTATTTT	CASSDRRGVSGDTQYF
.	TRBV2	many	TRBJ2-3	TGTGCCAGCAAAACCATGGGGGGTGCTTCCACAGATACGCAGTATTTT	CASKTMGGASTDTQYF
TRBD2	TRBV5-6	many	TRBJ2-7	TGTGCCAGCAGCGAGGGACTAGCGGGCTCCTACGAGCAGTACTTC	CASSEGLAGSYEQYF
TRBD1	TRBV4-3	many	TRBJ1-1	TGCGCCAGCAGCCTCCGCGTCTCAGGGGGGATGAACACTGAAGCTTTCTTT	CASSLRVSGGMNTEAFF
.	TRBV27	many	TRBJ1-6	TGTGCCAGCAGTGAGGGGAGGGCTGCACCCCTCCACTTT	CASSEGRAAPLHF
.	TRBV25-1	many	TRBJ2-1	TGTGCCAGCAGTGAGGAAGGCAGGGTCTCGTTTAATGAGCAGTTCTTC	CASSEEGRVSFNEQFF
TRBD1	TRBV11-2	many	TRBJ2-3	TGTGCCAGCAGCACGACAGGGGCAGATACGCAGTATTTT	CASSTTGADTQYF
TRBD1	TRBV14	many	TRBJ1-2	TGTGCCAGCAGCCTGGACAGGATGAACTATGGCTACACCTTC	CASSLDRMNYGYTF
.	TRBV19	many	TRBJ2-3	TGTGCCAGTAGTACCACTAGCCTAGCTAGCACAGATACGCAGTATTTT	CASSTTSLASTDTQYF
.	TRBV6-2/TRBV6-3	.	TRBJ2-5	TGTGCCAGCACCCAAATAATCAGAGGGGAGACCCAGTACTTC	CASTQIIRGETQYF
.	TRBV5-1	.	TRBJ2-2	TGCGCCAGCAGCGCATCCGGGACACAGAACACCGGGGAGCTGTTTTTT	CASSASGTQNTGELFF
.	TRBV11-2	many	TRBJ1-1	TGTGCCAGCAGCTTAGGTCTCCCGGGTGAAGCTTTCTTT	CASSLGLPGEAFF
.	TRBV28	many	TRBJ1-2	TGTGCCAGCAGCCCCGGGACAACTAACTATGGCTACACCTTC	CASSPGTTNYGYTF
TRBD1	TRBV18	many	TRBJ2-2	TGTGCCAGCTCACCGGGACAGACATCGAACACCGGGGAGCTGTTTTTT	CASSPGQTSNTGELFF
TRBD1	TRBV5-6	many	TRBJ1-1	TGTGCCAGCAGCTATGGGACAGGGATGCCTTTCTTT	CASSYGTGMPFF
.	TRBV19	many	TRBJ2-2	TGTGCCAGTAGTGGAGGGTGGTACACCGGGGAGCTGTTTTTT	CASSGGWYTGELFF
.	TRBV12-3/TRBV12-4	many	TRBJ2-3	TGTGCCAGCAACTTGGGCGCCAGGGGTGCAGATACGCAGTATTTT	CASNLGARGADTQYF
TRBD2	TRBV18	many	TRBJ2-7	TGTGCCAGCTCACCACTTGCGGGACTAGCATCCTACGAGCAGTACTTC	CASSPLAGLASYEQYF
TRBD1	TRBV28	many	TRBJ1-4	TGTGCCAGCAGTTTAGACAGGGGGCTGGAAAAACTGTTTTTT	CASSLDRGLEKLFF
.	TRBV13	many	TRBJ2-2	TGTGCCAGCAGCCGCCCGACTCCTCCTGTGGACACCGGGGAGCTGTTTTTT	CASSRPTPPVDTGELFF
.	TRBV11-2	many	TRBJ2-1	TGTGCCAGCAGCTTAGATCCAGGCCCGAGATCGAATGAGCAGTTCTTC	CASSLDPGPRSNEQFF
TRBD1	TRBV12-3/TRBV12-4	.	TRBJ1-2	TGTGCCAGCAGTTTAGCGGACAGGGGGCAAGGCTACACCTTC	CASSLADRGQGYTF
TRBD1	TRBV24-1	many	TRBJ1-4	TGTGCCACCAGTGATGGGGGACAGGGAGATGAAAAACTGTTTTTT	CATSDGGQGDEKLFF
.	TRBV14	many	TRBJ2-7	TGTGCCAGCAGCCAAGCAGGAAACTACGAGCAGTACTTC	CASSQAGNYEQYF
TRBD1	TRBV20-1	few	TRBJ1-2	TGCAGTGTTGGGGACAGAGATGGCTACACCTTC	CSVGDRDGYTF
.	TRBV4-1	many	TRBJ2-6	TGCGCCAGCAGCCAAGACAGAGGGCAGGTGGCATTCTCTGGGGCCAACGTCCTGACTTTC	CASSQDRGQVAFSGANVLTF
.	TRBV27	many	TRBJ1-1	TGTGCCAGCAGTTTAAGTTACGGTAACACTGAAGCTTTCTTT	CASSLSYGNTEAFF
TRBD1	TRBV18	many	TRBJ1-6	TGTGCCAGCTCGCTCAGGGACAGGGGTTGGAATTCACCCCTCCACTTT	CASSLRDRGWNSPLHF
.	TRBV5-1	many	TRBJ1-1	TGCGCCAGCAGCTTGGTGGTAGGGGGAAATCAAAACACTGAAGCTTTCTTT	CASSLVVGGNQNTEAFF
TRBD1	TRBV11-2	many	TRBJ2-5	TGTGCCAGCAGCGCAGGGGGCAAGACCCAGTACTTC	CASSAGGKTQYF
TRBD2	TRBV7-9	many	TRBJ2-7	TGTGCCAGCAGCTTAGGAGGGAGGGGTAACGAGCAGTACTTC	CASSLGGRGNEQYF
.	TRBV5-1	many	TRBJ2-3	TGCGCCAGCAGCTTTAGGGGTGAGACAGATACGCAGTATTTT	CASSFRGETDTQYF
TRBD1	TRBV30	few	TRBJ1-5	TGTGCCTGGGCAGGGGGTGGCAATCAGCCCCAGCATTTT	CAWAGGGNQPQHF
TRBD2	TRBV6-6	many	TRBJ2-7	TGTGCCAGCAGTTACTACGGGCGGGGGGGGTACGAGCAGTACTTC	CASSYYGRGGYEQYF
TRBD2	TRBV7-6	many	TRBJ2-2	TGTGCCAGCAGCCTGGGGACTAGCGGGCGGACCGGGGAGCTGTTTTTT	CASSLGTSGRTGELFF
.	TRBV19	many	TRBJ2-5	TGTGCCAGTAAGGGGGGGGCGGATAGAGAGACCCAGTACTTC	CASKGGADRETQYF
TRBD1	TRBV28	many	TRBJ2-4	TGTGCCAGCAGTGCGACAGGGGAGGTCAAAAACATTCAGTACTTC	CASSATGEVKNIQYF
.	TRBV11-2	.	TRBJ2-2	TGTGCCAGCAGCGAGGGACATGGGGACACCGGGGAGCTGTTTTTT	CASSEGHGDTGELFF
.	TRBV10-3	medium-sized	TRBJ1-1	TGTGCCACACAGGAGAACACTGAAGCTTTCTTT	CATQENTEAFF
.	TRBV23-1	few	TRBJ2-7	TGCGCCAGCAGCTCTACTCCGGGACACCGAGACTACGAGCAGTACTTC	CASSSTPGHRDYEQYF
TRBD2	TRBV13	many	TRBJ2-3	TGTGCCAGCAGCTTATCCGCGGGGGGGGGCACAGATACGCAGTATTTT	CASSLSAGGGTDTQYF
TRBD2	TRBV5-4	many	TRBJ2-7	TGTGCCAGCAGCATGGGGACTAGCGCTACCTACGAGCAGTACTTC	CASSMGTSATYEQYF
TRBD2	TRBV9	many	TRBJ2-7	TGTGCCAGCAGCCCCCGGAGCGGGGGGGCCCACGAGCAGTACTTC	CASSPRSGGAHEQYF
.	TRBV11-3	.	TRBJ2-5	TGTGCCAGCAGCTTAGTGAGCAGGGCCGGTGAGACCCAGTACTTC	CASSLVSRAGETQYF
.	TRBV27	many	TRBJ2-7	TGTGCCAGCAGTTTATTCGGGGGGCTGAGCTCCTACGAGCAGTACTTC	CASSLFGGLSSYEQYF
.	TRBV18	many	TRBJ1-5	TGTGCCAGCTCACCGGGGGGAAATAGCAATCAGCCCCAGCATTTT	CASSPGGNSNQPQHF
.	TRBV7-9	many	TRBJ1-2	TGTGCCAGCAGCTTAGGGACAAATCTTCCGTCGCCGTATGGCTACACCTTC	CASSLGTNLPSPYGYTF
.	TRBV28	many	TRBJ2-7	TGTGCCAGCAATGACCAACTAAGGGGGATGGGCTACGAGCAGTACTTC	CASNDQLRGMGYEQYF
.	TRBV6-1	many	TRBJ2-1	TGTGCCAGCAGTGCAGAGGGGAGCTCCTACAATGAGCAGTTCTTC	CASSAEGSSYNEQFF
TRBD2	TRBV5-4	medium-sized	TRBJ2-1	TGTGCCAGCAGCCTGACTAGCGGGAGATATGAGCAGTTCTTC	CASSLTSGRYEQFF